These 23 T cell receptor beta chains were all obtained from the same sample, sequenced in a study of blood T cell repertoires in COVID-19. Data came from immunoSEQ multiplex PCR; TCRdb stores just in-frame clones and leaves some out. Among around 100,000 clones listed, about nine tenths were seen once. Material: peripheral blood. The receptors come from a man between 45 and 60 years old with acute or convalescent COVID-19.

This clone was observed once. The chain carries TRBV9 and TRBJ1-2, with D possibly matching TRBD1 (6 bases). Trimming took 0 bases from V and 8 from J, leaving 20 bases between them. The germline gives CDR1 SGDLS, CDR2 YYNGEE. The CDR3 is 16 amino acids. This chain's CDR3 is CASSVAQGASRGGYTF. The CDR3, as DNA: TGTGCCAGCAGCGTAGCACAGGGTGCTTCTCGAGGGGGCTACACCTTC.

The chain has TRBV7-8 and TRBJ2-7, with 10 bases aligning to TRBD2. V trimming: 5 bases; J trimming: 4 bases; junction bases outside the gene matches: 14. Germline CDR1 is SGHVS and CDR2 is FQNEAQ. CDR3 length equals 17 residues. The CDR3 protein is CASSGGGLAGVGYEQYF. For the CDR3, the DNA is TGTGCCAGCAGCGGAGGTGGGCTAGCGGGAGTTGGGTACGAGCAGTACTTC.

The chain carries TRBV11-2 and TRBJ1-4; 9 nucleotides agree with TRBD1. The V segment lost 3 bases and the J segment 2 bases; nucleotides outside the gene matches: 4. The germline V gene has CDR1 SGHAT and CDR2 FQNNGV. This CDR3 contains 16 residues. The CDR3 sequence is CASSFGQGTTNEKLFF. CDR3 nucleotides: TGTGCCAGCAGCTTCGGACAGGGGACGACTAATGAAAAACTGTTTTTT.

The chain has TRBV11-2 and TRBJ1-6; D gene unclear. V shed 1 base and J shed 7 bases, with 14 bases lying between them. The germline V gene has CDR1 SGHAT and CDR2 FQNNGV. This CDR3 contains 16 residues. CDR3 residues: CASSLGADLWNSPLHF. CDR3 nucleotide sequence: TGTGCCAGCAGCTTAGGGGCCGATTTGTGGAATTCACCCCTCCACTTT.

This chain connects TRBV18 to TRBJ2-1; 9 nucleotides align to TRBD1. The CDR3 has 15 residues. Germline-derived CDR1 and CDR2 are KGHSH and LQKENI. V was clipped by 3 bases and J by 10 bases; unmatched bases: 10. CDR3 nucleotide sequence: TGTGCCAGCTCACCCCGCCGGACAGGGGTTATAGAGCAGTTCTTC. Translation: CASSPRRTGVIEQFF.

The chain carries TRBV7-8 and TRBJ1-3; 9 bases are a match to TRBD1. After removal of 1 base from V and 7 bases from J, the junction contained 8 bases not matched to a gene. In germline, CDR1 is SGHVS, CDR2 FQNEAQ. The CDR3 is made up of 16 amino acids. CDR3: CASSLVWGQGGNTIYF. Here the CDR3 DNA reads TGTGCCAGCAGCTTAGTGTGGGGACAGGGTGGGAACACCATATATTTT.

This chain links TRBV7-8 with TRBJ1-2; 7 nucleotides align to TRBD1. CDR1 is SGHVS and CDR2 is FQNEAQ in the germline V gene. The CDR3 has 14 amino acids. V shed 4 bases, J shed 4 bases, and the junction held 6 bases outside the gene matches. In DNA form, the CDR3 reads TGTGCCAGCAGCTCGTTAGGACAGGTCTATGGCTACACCTTC. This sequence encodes CASSSLGQVYGYTF.

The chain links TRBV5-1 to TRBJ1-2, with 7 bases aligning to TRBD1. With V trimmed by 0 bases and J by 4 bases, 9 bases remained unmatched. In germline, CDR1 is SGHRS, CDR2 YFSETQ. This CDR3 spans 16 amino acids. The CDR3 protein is CASSLAGGRTSYGYTF. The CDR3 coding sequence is TGCGCCAGCAGCTTGGCAGGGGGGCGTACCTCCTATGGCTACACCTTC.

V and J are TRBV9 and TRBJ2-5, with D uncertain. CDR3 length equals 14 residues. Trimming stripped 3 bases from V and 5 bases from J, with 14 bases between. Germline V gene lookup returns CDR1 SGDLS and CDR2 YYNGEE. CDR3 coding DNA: TGTGCCAGCAGCGCCGTCCCTATCGGGGAGACCCAGTACTTC. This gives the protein CASSAVPIGETQYF.

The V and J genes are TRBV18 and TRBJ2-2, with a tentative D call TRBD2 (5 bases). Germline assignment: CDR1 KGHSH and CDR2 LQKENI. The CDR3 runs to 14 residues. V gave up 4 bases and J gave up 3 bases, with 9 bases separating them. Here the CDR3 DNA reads TGTGCCAGCTCACTCGGGGTTCACACCGGGGAGCTGTTTTTT. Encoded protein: CASSLGVHTGELFF. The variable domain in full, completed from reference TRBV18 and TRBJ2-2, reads NAGVMQNPRHLVRRRGQEARLRCSPMKGHSHVYWYRQLPEEGLKFMVYLQKENIIDESGMPKERFSAEFPKEGPSILRIQQVVRGDSAAYFCASSLGVHTGELFFGEGSRLTVL.

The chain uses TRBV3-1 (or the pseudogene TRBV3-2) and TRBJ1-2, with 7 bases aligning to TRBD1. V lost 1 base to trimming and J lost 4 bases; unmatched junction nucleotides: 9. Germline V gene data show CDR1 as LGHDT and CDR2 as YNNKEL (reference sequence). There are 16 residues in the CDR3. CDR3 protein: CASSQARGGGSYGYTF. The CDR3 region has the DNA TGTGCCAGCAGCCAAGCCCGAGGGGGCGGGTCCTATGGCTACACCTTC.

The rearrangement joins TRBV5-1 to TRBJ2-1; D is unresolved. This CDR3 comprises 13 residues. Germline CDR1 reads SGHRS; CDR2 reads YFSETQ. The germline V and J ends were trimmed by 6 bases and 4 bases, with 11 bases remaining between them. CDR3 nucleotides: TGCGCCAGCACCCAGGTCGGATACAATGAGCAGTTCTTC. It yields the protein CASTQVGYNEQFF.

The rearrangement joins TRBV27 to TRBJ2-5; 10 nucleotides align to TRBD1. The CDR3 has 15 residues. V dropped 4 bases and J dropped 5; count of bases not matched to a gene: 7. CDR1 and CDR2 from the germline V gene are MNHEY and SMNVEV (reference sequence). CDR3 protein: CASSSLTGGTETQYF. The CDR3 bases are TGTGCCAGCAGTTCCTTGACAGGGGGCACGGAGACCCAGTACTTC.

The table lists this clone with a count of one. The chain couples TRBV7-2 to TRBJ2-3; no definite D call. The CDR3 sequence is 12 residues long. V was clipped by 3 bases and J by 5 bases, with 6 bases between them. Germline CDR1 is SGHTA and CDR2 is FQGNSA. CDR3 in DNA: TGTGCCAGCAGCTTGGAGAAAGATACGCAGTATTTT. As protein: CASSLEKDTQYF.

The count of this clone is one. CDR3 residues: CASSFEDRDNQPQHF. In DNA form, the CDR3 reads TGTGCCAGCAGCTTCGAAGACAGGGACAATCAGCCCCAGCATTTT. The chain joins TRBV7-9 to TRBJ1-5; 7 bases line up with TRBD1. Germline trimming cut 3 bases from V and 3 bases from J; bases unmatched to any gene: 5. The CDR3 is 15 amino acids. CDR1 is SEHNR and CDR2 is FQNEAQ in the germline V gene (reference sequence).

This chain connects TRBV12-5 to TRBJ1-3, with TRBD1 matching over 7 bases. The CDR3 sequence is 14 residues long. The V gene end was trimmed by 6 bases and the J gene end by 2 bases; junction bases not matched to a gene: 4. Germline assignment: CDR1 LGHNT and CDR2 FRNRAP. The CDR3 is CASGATGTGNTIYF. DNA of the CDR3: TGTGCTAGTGGCGCGACAGGGACTGGAAACACCATATATTTT.

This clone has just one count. CDR3 region: CASKGSGAYNEQFF. In DNA, the CDR3 is TGCGCCAGCAAGGGGAGCGGGGCCTACAATGAGCAGTTCTTC. The chain recombines TRBV5-1 with TRBJ2-1, with TRBD2 identical over 7 bases. The germline gives CDR1 SGHRS, CDR2 YFSETQ. This CDR3 region has 14 residues. The V and J ends lost 6 bases and 2 bases, in that order; junction bases with no gene match: 5.

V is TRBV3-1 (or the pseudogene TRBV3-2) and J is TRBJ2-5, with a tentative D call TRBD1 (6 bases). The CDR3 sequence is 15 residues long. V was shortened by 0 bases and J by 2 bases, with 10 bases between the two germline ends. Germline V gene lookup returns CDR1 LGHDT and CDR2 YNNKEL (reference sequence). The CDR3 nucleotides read TGTGCCAGCAGCCAAGACGGAACAGGGCAAGAGACCCAGTACTTC. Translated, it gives CASSQDGTGQETQYF.

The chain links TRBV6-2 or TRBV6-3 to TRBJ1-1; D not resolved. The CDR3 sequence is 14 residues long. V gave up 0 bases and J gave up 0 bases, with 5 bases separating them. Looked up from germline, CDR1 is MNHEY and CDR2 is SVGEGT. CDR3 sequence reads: CASSYSQVNTEAFF. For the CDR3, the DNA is TGTGCCAGCAGTTACTCGCAGGTGAACACTGAAGCTTTCTTT.

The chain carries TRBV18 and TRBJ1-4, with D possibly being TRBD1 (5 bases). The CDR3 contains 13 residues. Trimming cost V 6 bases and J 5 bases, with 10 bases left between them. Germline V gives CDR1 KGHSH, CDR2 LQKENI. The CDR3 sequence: CASSTGLNEKLFF. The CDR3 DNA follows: TGTGCCAGCTCTACAGGATTGAATGAAAAACTGTTTTTT. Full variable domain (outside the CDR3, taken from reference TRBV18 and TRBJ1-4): NAGVMQNPRHLVRRRGQEARLRCSPMKGHSHVYWYRQLPEEGLKFMVYLQKENIIDESGMPKERFSAEFPKEGPSILRIQQVVRGDSAAYFCASSTGLNEKLFFGSGTQLSVL.

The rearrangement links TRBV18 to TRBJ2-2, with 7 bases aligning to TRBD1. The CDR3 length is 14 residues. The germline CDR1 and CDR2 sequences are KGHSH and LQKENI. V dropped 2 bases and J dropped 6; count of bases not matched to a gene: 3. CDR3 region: CASSPVTGAGELFF. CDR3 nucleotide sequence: TGTGCCAGCTCACCAGTCACAGGGGCCGGGGAGCTGTTTTTT. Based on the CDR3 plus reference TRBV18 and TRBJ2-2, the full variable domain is NAGVMQNPRHLVRRRGQEARLRCSPMKGHSHVYWYRQLPEEGLKFMVYLQKENIIDESGMPKERFSAEFPKEGPSILRIQQVVRGDSAAYFCASSPVTGAGELFFGEGSRLTVL.

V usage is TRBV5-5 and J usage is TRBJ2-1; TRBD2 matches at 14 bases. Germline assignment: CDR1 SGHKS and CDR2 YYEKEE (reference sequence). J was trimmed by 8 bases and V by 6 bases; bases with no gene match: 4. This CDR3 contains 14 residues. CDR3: CASTGTSGSYEQFF. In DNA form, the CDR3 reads TGTGCCAGCACCGGGACTAGCGGGAGTTATGAGCAGTTCTTC.

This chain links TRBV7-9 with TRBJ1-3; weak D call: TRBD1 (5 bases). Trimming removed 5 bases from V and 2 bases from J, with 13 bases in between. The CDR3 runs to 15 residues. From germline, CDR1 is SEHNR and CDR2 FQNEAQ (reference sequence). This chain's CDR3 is CASSHWGETGNTIYF. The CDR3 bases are TGTGCCAGCAGCCACTGGGGCGAGACTGGAAACACCATATATTTT.